This T cell receptor beta chain comes out of a study of CD8 T cells in Susac syndrome. Each Susac syndrome patient had definite or probable disease by recently defined criteria. The CDR3 has 16 residues. CDR1 and CDR2 (germline): LGHDT, YNNKEL (reference sequence). Trimming cost V 3 bases and J 2 bases; bases outside gene matches: 7. RNA totalling about 0.5 to 1 ug underwent reverse transcription with random hexamers. Across 54 Vbeta and 13 Jbeta, TCR beta CDR3 was amplified with immunoSEQ multiplex PCR. MiXCR was run by TCRdb on the immunoSEQ multiplex PCR reads, yielding one entry per CDR3 protein. The data show some 120,000 distinct CDR3 sequences, with around 94% seen just once and approximately 0.22% held by the top ten.

The sequence came from a human donor with Susac syndrome. The sample consisted of CD8+ T cells from PBMCs. This sequence joins TRBV3-1 and TRBJ2-7; the match to TRBD2 covers 10 bases. DNA for the CDR3: TGTGCCAGCAGCCAGTTACCCGGGACTAGCGCCTACGAGCAGTACTTC. It codes for CASSQLPGTSAYEQYF.